This TCR beta chain is drawn from a study of OX40 agonist ivuxolimab in advanced cancers. Study-level results: Clonal expansion in partial responders at 0.1-3.0 mg/kg ranked among the lowest.

V lost 9 bases to trimming and J lost 4 bases; unmatched junction nucleotides: 8. Germline loops: CDR1 SGHRS, CDR2 YFSETQ. This CDR3 region has 14 residues. As regards this clone: Its antigen is not known.

Clones were read by immunoSEQ multiplex PCR, and TCRdb kept only the in-frame ones, dropping some. The sample gives about 70,000 clones, approximately 89% of which show up once; approximately 0.99% is in the top ten. Sequenced here: CD4+ or CD8+ T cells sorted from blood, sampled in a trial of the OX40 agonist ivuxolimab. The chain carries TRBV5-1 and TRBJ2-5; 11 bases fit TRBD1. The sequence was collected from an adult with an advanced solid tumor such as melanoma, head and neck, liver or kidney cancer. The CDR3 DNA is TGCGCCACCGCGGGACAGGGGGTTCGAGAGACCCAGTACTTC. Translating gives CATAGQGVRETQYF.